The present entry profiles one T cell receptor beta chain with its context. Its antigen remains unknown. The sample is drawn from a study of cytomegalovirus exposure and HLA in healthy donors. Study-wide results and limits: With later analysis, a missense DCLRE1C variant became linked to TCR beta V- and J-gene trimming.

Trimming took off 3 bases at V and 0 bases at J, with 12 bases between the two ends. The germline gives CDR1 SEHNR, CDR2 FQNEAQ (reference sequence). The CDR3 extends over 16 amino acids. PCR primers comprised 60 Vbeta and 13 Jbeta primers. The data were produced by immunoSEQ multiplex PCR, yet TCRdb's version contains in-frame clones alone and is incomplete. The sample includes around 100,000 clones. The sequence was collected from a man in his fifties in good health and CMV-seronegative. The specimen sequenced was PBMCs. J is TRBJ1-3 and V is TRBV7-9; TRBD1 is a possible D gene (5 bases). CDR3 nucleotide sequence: TGTGCCAGCAGCTTTGGGGCGGTTAGCTCTGGAAACACCATATATTTT. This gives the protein CASSFGAVSSGNTIYF.